The 25 T cell receptor beta chains reported below all come from one sample, sequenced in a study of blood T cells in healthy people across ages. It was with a sample-barcoded 5' primer and a J-beta primer mix that a second PCR of about 6 to 12 cycles was run. TCRdb independently ran MiXCR on the 5' RACE reads; one entry per CDR3 protein. The table shows about 1.8 million distinct CDR3 sequences, with about 49% occurring only once. Sequencing was performed on blood. The receptors come from a woman in her thirties or forties in good health.

V gene TRBV14 combines with J gene TRBJ1-4; TRBD1 is a possible D gene (5 bases). CDR1 and CDR2 (germline): SGHDN, FVKESK. V lost 4 bases and J lost 4, with 16 bases in between. This CDR3 spans 16 amino acids. The CDR3 sequence is CASSRGMSTVNEKLFF. For the CDR3, the DNA is TGTGCCAGCAGCCGAGGGATGTCGACAGTTAATGAAAAACTGTTTTTT. The whole variable domain, remainder taken from reference TRBV14 and TRBJ1-4, is EAGVTQFPSHSVIEKGQTVTLRCDPISGHDNLYWYRRVMGKEIKFLLHFVKESKQDESGMPNNRFLAERTGGTYSTLKVQPAELEDSGVYFCASSRGMSTVNEKLFFGSGTQLSVL.

This clonotype was counted between two and nine times. The chain carries TRBV7-2 and TRBJ2-1; D unresolved. Germline V gene data show CDR1 as SGHTA and CDR2 as FQGNSA. This CDR3 comprises 14 residues. Trimming removed 1 base at V and 10 bases at J, with 14 bases between. The CDR3: CASSLDPHPGEQFF. As DNA, the CDR3 is TGTGCCAGCAGCTTAGATCCTCACCCCGGGGAGCAGTTCTTC.

As to this clonotype: One end of the junction does not line up with germline, which may come from a read error. The chain recombines TRBV9 with TRBJ2-7; D possibly matches TRBD1 or TRBD2 (5 bases each). Germline V CDR1 and CDR2: SGDLS, YYNGEE. This CDR3 is 14 amino acids long. The CDR3 DNA follows: TGTGCCAGTAGCGTAGAGGAAGGGGACTACGAGCAGTACTTC. Encoded protein: CASSVEEGDYEQYF.

The chain combines TRBV7-9 with TRBJ1-2; the D is unclear. Looked up from germline, CDR1 is SEHNR and CDR2 is FQNEAQ (reference sequence). Trimming took off 1 base at V and 8 bases at J, with 11 bases between the two ends. The CDR3 is made up of 13 amino acids. CDR3 bases: TGTGCCAGCAGCTTAGGAACAGTACAGGGCTACACCTTC. This sequence encodes CASSLGTVQGYTF.

This clonotype has more than one count but fewer than ten. One end of the junction is discordant with germline, which a read error may explain. The rearrangement joins TRBV12-3 or TRBV12-4 to TRBJ2-3, with a possible D match to TRBD2 (7 bases). This CDR3 region has 16 residues. This CDR3 is CASSPRRAGDTETQYF. The CDR3 DNA sequence: TGTGCCAGCAGTCCCCGGCGGGCGGGGGACACAGAGACGCAGTATTTT.

The chain employs TRBV7-3 and TRBJ2-1; D might be TRBD1 (6 bases). CDR1 is SGHTA, CDR2 FQGTGA, per germline. The CDR3 runs 11 residues. The germline V and J ends were trimmed by 4 bases and 15 bases, with 13 bases remaining between them. The CDR3 is CASSSSDSMFF. The CDR3 DNA reads as TGTGCCAGCAGCTCATCGGACAGCATGTTCTTC.

This sequence joins TRBV4-2 and TRBJ1-1; no reliable D call. CDR3 length equals 13 residues. CDR1 LGHNA and CDR2 YNFKEQ come from the germline V gene. The V end was cut by 1 base, the J end by 6 bases, with 9 bases between. This chain's CDR3 is CASSQVRGAEAFF. In nucleotides, the CDR3 is TGTGCCAGCAGCCAAGTTCGCGGCGCTGAAGCTTTCTTT.

The CDR3 loop is CASSSGLPSYNEQYF. CDR3 DNA sequence: TGTGCCAGCAGTTCCGGACTCCCTTCCTACAATGAGCAGTACTTC. The rearrangement joins TRBV6-5 to TRBJ2-5, with TRBD2 as a possible D gene (5 bases). The CDR3 sequence is 15 residues long. The V gene lost 4 bases and the J gene lost 11 bases, with 23 bases spanning the gap. Germline lookup yields CDR1 MNHEY and CDR2 SVGAGI.

V is TRBV18 and J is TRBJ1-1, with 11 bases fitting TRBD1. The germline CDR1 and CDR2 sequences are KGHSH and LQKENI. The CDR3 sequence is 17 residues long. V shed 3 bases and J 3 bases; nucleotides not matched to a gene: 9. The CDR3 DNA follows: TGTGCCAGCTCACCGAGAAGAGGACAGGGGGCGGACACTGAAGCTTTCTTT. Translated, it gives CASSPRRGQGADTEAFF.

V is TRBV4-1 and J is TRBJ1-2; TRBD1 aligns across 7 bases. CDR1 is MGHRA, CDR2 YSYEKL, per germline. With 3 bases clipped from V and 4 bases from J, the junction kept 5 bases outside the gene matches. CDR3 size: 14 residues. The CDR3 loop is CASSHQGGGYGYTF. CDR3 coding DNA: TGCGCCAGCAGCCATCAAGGGGGCGGCTATGGCTACACCTTC.

This chain uses TRBV12-3 or TRBV12-4 with TRBJ2-1; D is perhaps TRBD2 (5 bases). The CDR3 length is 13 residues. Trimming stripped 3 bases from V and 12 bases from J, with 15 bases between. The CDR3 DNA is TGTGCCAGCAGTTTGGCCACCGGGATAACGCAGTTCTTC. Its protein product is CASSLATGITQFF.

The chain's CDR3 is CASSSVEGARVKGYTF. In nucleotides, the CDR3 is TGTGCCAGCAGTTCGGTTGAGGGGGCGCGGGTAAAAGGCTACACCTTC. The chain employs TRBV12-3 or TRBV12-4 and TRBJ1-2; 7 bases map to TRBD1. Unmatched junction bases numbered 16, after V lost 4 bases and J lost 8 bases. The CDR3 is 16 residues long.

This clonotype was seen once. J is TRBJ1-2 and V is TRBV6-6; 7 nucleotides align to TRBD1. The length of the CDR3 is 13 residues. CDR1 and CDR2 (germline): MNHNY, SVGAGI (reference sequence). The V and J ends lost 6 bases and 8 bases, in that order; junction bases with no gene match: 9. CDR3: CASSHDRVGGYTF. The CDR3 DNA is TGTGCCAGCAGCCACGACAGGGTGGGAGGCTACACCTTC.

In its sample, this clonotype was seen a few times. The J gene is TRBJ2-1, the V gene TRBV20-1; 7 nucleotides line up with TRBD2. The V gene's germline CDR1 is DFQATT and CDR2 SNEGSKA (reference sequence). The ends lost 7 bases at V and 5 bases at J; junction bases unmatched: 5. The CDR3 contains 12 residues. CDR3 sequence (DNA): TGCAGTGTGGCTAGCGGAAACAATGAGCAGTTCTTC. It encodes CSVASGNNEQFF.

The rearrangement joins TRBV7-2 to TRBJ2-3; TRBD1 is a possible D gene (7 bases). The V gene's germline CDR1 is SGHTA and CDR2 FQGNSA. The CDR3 is 15 amino acids. V dropped 6 bases and J dropped 5 bases, with 18 bases sitting between them. The CDR3 DNA is TGTGCCAGCAGACGGAGGGGGCAGGAGGGAGATACGCAGTATTTT. The encoded protein is CASRRRGQEGDTQYF.

The chain has TRBV11-2 and TRBJ2-3, with D perhaps TRBD2 (7 bases). The V and J ends lost 6 bases and 1 base respectively, with 17 bases between them. Germline V gives CDR1 SGHAT, CDR2 FQNNGV. The CDR3 consists of 16 residues. The CDR3 loop is CASRAPGRGRTDTQYF. The CDR3 DNA sequence: TGTGCCAGCAGAGCCCCGGGGCGGGGGCGCACAGATACGCAGTATTTT.

This clonotype has a handful of counts. The chain recombines TRBV12-3 or TRBV12-4 with TRBJ2-5; the D gene is possibly TRBD2 (6 bases). V dropped 8 bases and J dropped 0 bases, with 16 bases sitting between them. This CDR3 is built from 15 residues. The CDR3 sequence is CASGLAVRYQETQYF. In nucleotides, the CDR3 is TGTGCCAGCGGATTAGCGGTCAGATACCAAGAGACCCAGTACTTC.

This clonotype was detected only once. J is TRBJ2-1 and V is TRBV4-1; 14 bases align to TRBD2. Losses at the gene ends were 1 base for V and 2 bases for J; bases not matched to a gene: 4. In germline, CDR1 is MGHRA, CDR2 YSYEKL. This CDR3 spans 18 amino acids. The CDR3 DNA sequence: TGCGCCAGCAGCCAAGTTGGGACTAGCGGGAGAGCCTACAATGAGCAGTTCTTC. Translating it yields CASSQVGTSGRAYNEQFF.

The chain links TRBV20-1 to TRBJ1-5; 9 positions agree with TRBD1. There are 12 residues in the CDR3. Germline trimming cut 7 bases from V and 11 bases from J; bases unmatched to any gene: 9. Germline assignment: CDR1 DFQATT and CDR2 SNEGSKA (reference sequence). The CDR3 sequence is CSVRTGVSTQHF. In nucleotides, the CDR3 is TGCAGTGTTAGGACAGGGGTATCGACCCAGCATTTT.

V usage is TRBV4-2 and J usage is TRBJ2-2; no reliable D call. V shed 0 bases and J shed 6 bases, with 11 bases lying between them. Germline V gene data show CDR1 as LGHNA and CDR2 as YNFKEQ. The CDR3 covers 15 residues. Here the CDR3 reads CASSQDKLGPGELFF. As DNA, the CDR3 is TGTGCCAGCAGCCAAGATAAACTCGGCCCCGGGGAGCTGTTTTTT.

This chain connects TRBV9 to TRBJ2-2, with D uncertain. Trimming took off 3 bases at V and 2 bases at J, with 11 bases between the two ends. CDR1 and CDR2 from the germline V gene are SGDLS and YYNGEE. This CDR3 spans 15 amino acids. The CDR3 nucleotides read TGTGCCAGCAGCGCGCAAAGAGATAACACCGGGGAGCTGTTTTTT. Encoded protein: CASSAQRDNTGELFF.

This clonotype showed up just a few times. The CDR3 loop reads CSAPRELAGEETQYF. The CDR3 coding sequence is TGCAGTGCCCCCAGAGAGCTAGCGGGGGAAGAGACCCAGTACTTC. The genes are TRBV20-1 and TRBJ2-5; 10 nucleotides match TRBD2. The V gene's germline CDR1 is DFQATT and CDR2 SNEGSKA (reference sequence). The CDR3 is 15 amino acids. The ends lost 6 bases at V and 3 bases at J; junction bases unmatched: 10.

Comment on this clonotype: One junction end does not reproduce the germline sequence, and a read error may be involved. J is TRBJ1-4 and V is TRBV28, with D possibly being TRBD1 (5 bases). From germline, CDR1 is MDHEN and CDR2 SYDVKM. The CDR3 extends over 12 amino acids. The chain's CDR3 is CASNGAGEKLFF. Written as DNA, the CDR3 is TGCGCCAGCAACGGGGCCGGGGAAAAACTGTTTTTT.

This clonotype was recorded a few times. The chain couples TRBV4-1 to TRBJ2-7, with 8 positions matching TRBD1. This CDR3 region has 15 residues. The J segment lost 2 bases and the V segment lost 3 bases, leaving 6 bases of the junction unmatched. CDR1 is MGHRA, CDR2 YSYEKL, per germline. CDR3 DNA sequence: TGCGCCAGCAGCCACACAACAGGGGGGCCCTACGAGCAGTACTTC. Residues: CASSHTTGGPYEQYF.

This clonotype was recorded many times. The chain combines TRBV4-3 with TRBJ2-7; 11 bases align to TRBD2. The CDR3 runs to 15 residues. The J segment lost 1 base and the V segment lost 4 bases, leaving 3 bases of the junction unmatched. CDR1 LGHNA and CDR2 YSLEER come from the germline V gene. The CDR3 nucleotides are TGCGCCAGCAGCCCGGGACTAGCGGATTCCTACGAGCAGTACTTC. Protein product: CASSPGLADSYEQYF.